The 18 T cell receptor beta chains below come from one sample, sequenced in a study of T-cell reconstitution after alpha-beta-depleted transplantation in children. It was with unique molecular identifiers that the TCRbeta library was prepared. TCRdb recomputed calls from the PCR reads with MiXCR, one row per CDR3 protein. There are about 98,000 distinct CDR3 sequences in the sample; less than 25% occur only once, and about 22% lies in the top ten. This specimen was PBMCs, taken before TCRalphabeta/CD19-depleted stem cell transplant. The source of these receptors is a boy between 2 and 10 years old with acute lymphoblastic leukemia, due to receive a stem cell transplant.

V gene TRBV10-3 combines with J gene TRBJ2-1; TRBD1 aligns across 9 bases. Germline loops: CDR1 ENHRY, CDR2 SYGVKD. The CDR3 is made up of 13 amino acids. V was clipped by 10 bases and J by 7 bases; unmatched bases: 8. CDR3 nucleotides: TGTGCCACCTCACGGACAGGGGCAAATGAGCAGTTCTTC. Its protein is CATSRTGANEQFF.

This clonotype was counted a few times. The rearrangement links TRBV28 to TRBJ1-4, with a tentative D call TRBD1 (5 bases). The germline V gene has CDR1 MDHEN and CDR2 SYDVKM. The CDR3 contains 13 residues. V was pared by 6 bases and J by 0 bases, with 5 bases between. CDR3 sequence: CASSRATNEKLFF. CDR3 DNA sequence: TGTGCCAGCAGCAGGGCAACTAATGAAAAACTGTTTTTT.

There are a few counts of this clonotype. The chain combines TRBV5-1 with TRBJ1-6; maybe TRBD1 (6 bases). This CDR3 is built from 15 residues. CDR1 is SGHRS, CDR2 YFSETQ, per germline. With 3 bases removed from V and 4 bases from J, the gap between germline ends came to 11 bases. The CDR3 loop reads CASSSRDIYNSPLHF. In DNA, the CDR3 is TGCGCCAGCAGCTCTAGGGACATATATAATTCACCCCTCCACTTT.

The chain uses TRBV6-1 and TRBJ1-2; possible D gene TRBD1, 5 bases. Germline V gene lookup returns CDR1 MNHNS and CDR2 SASEGT. The V end lost 5 bases, the J end lost 6 bases, and 13 bases lay between the germline ends. This CDR3 has 13 residues. CDR3 loop: CASSLGGGDGYTF. The CDR3 bases are TGTGCCAGCAGTCTTGGGGGGGGAGATGGCTACACCTTC.

The V call is TRBV29-1, the J call TRBJ2-2, with a possible D match to TRBD1 (5 bases). The V and J ends lost 4 bases and 6 bases respectively, with 9 bases between them. There are 12 residues in the CDR3. The germline CDR1 and CDR2 sequences are SQVTM and ANQGSEA. CDR3 region: CSVAGWSGELFF. As DNA, the CDR3 is TGCAGCGTTGCAGGGTGGTCCGGGGAGCTGTTTTTT.

The chain recombines TRBV12-3 or TRBV12-4 with TRBJ1-5; D is possibly TRBD1 (5 bases). Trimming cost V 7 bases and J 4 bases, with 14 bases left between them. The CDR3 is 14 residues long. The CDR3 nucleotides read TGTGCCAGCACTAACCCGGGGGGGAATCAGCCCCAGCATTTT. It codes for CASTNPGGNQPQHF.

This clonotype was counted only a few times. The chain employs TRBV7-8 and TRBJ2-1; 9 bases agree with TRBD1. CDR3 length: 15 residues. After removal of 5 bases from V and 8 bases from J, the junction contained 10 bases not matched to a gene. Germline lookup yields CDR1 SGHVS and CDR2 FQNEAQ. CDR3 in amino acids: CASSPRDRVIYEQFF. The CDR3 DNA is TGTGCCAGCAGCCCCCGGGACAGGGTAATCTATGAGCAGTTCTTC. Combining the CDR3 with reference TRBV7-8 and TRBJ2-1 gives the whole variable domain GAGVSQSPRYKVAKRGQDVALRCDPISGHVSLFWYQQALGQGPEFLTYFQNEAQLDKSGLPSDRFFAERPEGSVSTLKIQRTQQEDSAVYLCASSPRDRVIYEQFFGPGTRLTVL.

This clonotype has only a few counts. V and J are TRBV9 and TRBJ2-2; D unclear. The germline V and J ends were trimmed by 0 bases and 5 bases, with 8 bases remaining between them. Germline CDR1 SGDLS, CDR2 YYNGEE. CDR3 size: 14 residues. CDR3 DNA sequence: TGTGCCAGCAGCGTAGGCGGAGAAACCGGGGAGCTGTTTTTT. Translated, it gives CASSVGGETGELFF.

V gene TRBV20-1 combines with J gene TRBJ2-7; 11 bases line up with TRBD2. Germline CDR1 reads DFQATT; CDR2 reads SNEGSKA (reference sequence). The CDR3 is 20 residues long. V lost 3 bases to trimming and J lost 4 bases; unmatched junction nucleotides: 23. The CDR3 loop is CSASKATPPGLAEVLYEQYF. As DNA, the CDR3 is TGCAGTGCTAGTAAGGCTACCCCGCCGGGACTAGCGGAGGTACTATACGAGCAGTACTTC.

This clonotype was seen only a few times. This sequence joins TRBV7-9 and TRBJ2-2; 8 bases fit TRBD1. CDR1 is SEHNR, CDR2 FQNEAQ, per germline (reference sequence). J gave up 3 bases and V 3 bases, and 6 bases lay outside the gene matches. CDR3 length: 16 amino acids. The CDR3 DNA reads TGTGCCAGCAGCTTCGGACAGGGAGGCTACACCGGGGAGCTGTTTTTT. Protein: CASSFGQGGYTGELFF.

The table lists this clonotype with many counts. The rearrangement uses TRBV7-8 and TRBJ2-3, with D perhaps being TRBD1 or TRBD2 (5 bases each). The V gene's germline CDR1 is SGHVS and CDR2 FQNEAQ. This CDR3 is 13 amino acids long. With 5 bases removed from V and 2 bases from J, the gap between germline ends came to 8 bases. The CDR3 here is CASSQGTTDTQYF. CDR3 bases: TGTGCCAGCAGCCAAGGGACCACAGATACGCAGTATTTT.

This clonotype was recorded many times. The J gene is TRBJ2-1, the V gene TRBV20-1; 8 positions agree with TRBD2. Trimming removed 8 bases from V and 4 bases from J; junction bases left unmatched: 4. The CDR3 loop spans 12 amino acids. Germline CDR1 is DFQATT and CDR2 is SNEGSKA (reference sequence). CDR3 DNA: TGCAGTTTCGTAGCGGGATACAATGAGCAGTTCTTC. As protein: CSFVAGYNEQFF.

Only a few counts were recorded for this clonotype. The V and J genes are TRBV12-3 or TRBV12-4 and TRBJ2-3; the D gene is possibly TRBD1 (5 bases). V lost 1 base and J 2 bases, leaving 7 bases between the germline ends. This CDR3 contains 14 residues. CDR3 in DNA: TGTGCCAGCAGTTTAGTCGGACACACAGATACGCAGTATTTT. Its protein product is CASSLVGHTDTQYF.

This clonotype showed up just a few times. The chain couples TRBV28 to TRBJ2-7; D may be TRBD2 (5 bases). From germline, CDR1 is MDHEN and CDR2 SYDVKM. This CDR3 has 15 amino acids. Trimming took off 5 bases at V and 2 bases at J, with 16 bases between the two ends. The CDR3 region has the DNA TGTGCCAGCAGTGGTACGGGAATCAACACCTACGAGCAGTACTTC. Its translation is CASSGTGINTYEQYF.

The V call is TRBV3-1, the J call TRBJ2-7, with 7 bases identical to TRBD2. The CDR3 sequence is 15 residues long. Germline CDR1 and CDR2: LGHDT and YNNKEL (reference sequence). Trimming at V came to 3 bases and at J to 2 bases, leaving 7 bases not matched to a gene. CDR3 in DNA: TGTGCCAGCAGCCATAAGGGAGGGGTGGCCTACGAGCAGTACTTC. Amino acids: CASSHKGGVAYEQYF.

CDR3 amino acids: CASSWTGVGQPQHF. CDR3 coding DNA: TGTGCCAGCAGCTGGACAGGGGTGGGCCAGCCCCAGCATTTT. V gene TRBV5-5 combines with J gene TRBJ1-5; TRBD1 matches 9 bases. The junction had 5 bases not matched to a gene; V was cut back by 3 bases and J by 7 bases. CDR1 and CDR2 (germline): SGHKS, YYEKEE (reference sequence). The CDR3 is 14 amino acids.

This chain links TRBV9 with TRBJ2-2; D ambiguous. Trimming shortened V by 0 bases and J by 0 bases, and 6 bases separated the two germline ends. Germline V lookup: CDR1 SGDLS, CDR2 YYNGEE. CDR3 length equals 15 residues. CDR3 region: CASSVGGSNTGELFF. CDR3 DNA: TGTGCCAGCAGCGTAGGGGGATCGAACACCGGGGAGCTGTTTTTT.

This clonotype was counted at least ten times. J is TRBJ2-3 and V is TRBV6-1; D is unclear. The V gene's germline CDR1 is MNHNS and CDR2 SASEGT. This CDR3 is 14 amino acids long. V lost 11 bases and J lost 6, with 21 bases in between. CDR3 protein: CASQMTIGSDTQYF. CDR3 coding DNA: TGTGCCTCACAGATGACCATAGGTTCGGATACGCAGTATTTT.